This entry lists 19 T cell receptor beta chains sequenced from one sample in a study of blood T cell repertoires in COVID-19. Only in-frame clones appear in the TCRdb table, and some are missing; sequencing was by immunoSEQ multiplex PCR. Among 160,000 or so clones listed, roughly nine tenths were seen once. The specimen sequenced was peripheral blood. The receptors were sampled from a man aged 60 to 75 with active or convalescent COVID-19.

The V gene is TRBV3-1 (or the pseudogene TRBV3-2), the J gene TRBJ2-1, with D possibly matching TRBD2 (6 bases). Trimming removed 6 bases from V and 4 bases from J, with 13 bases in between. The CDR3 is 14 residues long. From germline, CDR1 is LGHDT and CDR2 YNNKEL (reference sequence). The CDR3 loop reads CASSPTGGYNEQFF. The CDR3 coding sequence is TGTGCCAGCAGTCCGACCGGAGGGTACAATGAGCAGTTCTTC.

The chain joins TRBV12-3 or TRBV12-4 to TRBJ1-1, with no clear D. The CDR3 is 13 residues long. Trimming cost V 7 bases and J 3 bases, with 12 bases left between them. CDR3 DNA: TGTGCCAGCACCCTAGAACAATACACTGAAGCTTTCTTT. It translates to CASTLEQYTEAFF.

The CDR3 spells CASSRGPGDTQYF. CDR3 nucleotide sequence: TGTGCCAGCAGCAGGGGTCCGGGAGATACGCAGTATTTT. The chain links TRBV3-1 (or the pseudogene TRBV3-2) to TRBJ2-3, with a possible D match to TRBD1 (5 bases). V was clipped by 5 bases and J by 5 bases, with 11 bases between them. In germline, CDR1 is LGHDT, CDR2 YNNKEL (reference sequence). The CDR3 runs 13 residues.

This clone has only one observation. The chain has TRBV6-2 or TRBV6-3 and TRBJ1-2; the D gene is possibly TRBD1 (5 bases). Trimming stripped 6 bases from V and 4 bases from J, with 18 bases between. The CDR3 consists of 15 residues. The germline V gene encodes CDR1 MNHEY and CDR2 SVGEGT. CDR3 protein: CASSISTQVLYGYTF. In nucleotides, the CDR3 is TGTGCCAGCAGCATCTCCACACAGGTCCTCTATGGCTACACCTTC.

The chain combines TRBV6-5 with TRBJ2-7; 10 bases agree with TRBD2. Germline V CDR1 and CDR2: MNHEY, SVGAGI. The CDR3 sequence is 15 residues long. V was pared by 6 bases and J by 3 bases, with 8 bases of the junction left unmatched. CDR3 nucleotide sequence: TGTGCCAGCAGGGACCCTAGCGGGAGTTTCTACGAGCAGTACTTC. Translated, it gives CASRDPSGSFYEQYF.

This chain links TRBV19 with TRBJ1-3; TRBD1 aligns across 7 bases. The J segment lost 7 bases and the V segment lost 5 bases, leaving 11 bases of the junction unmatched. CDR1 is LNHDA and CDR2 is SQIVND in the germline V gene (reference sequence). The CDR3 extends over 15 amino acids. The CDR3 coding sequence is TGTGCCAGTAGTGTCAACCGGGACAGACCTAACACCATATATTTT. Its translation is CASSVNRDRPNTIYF.

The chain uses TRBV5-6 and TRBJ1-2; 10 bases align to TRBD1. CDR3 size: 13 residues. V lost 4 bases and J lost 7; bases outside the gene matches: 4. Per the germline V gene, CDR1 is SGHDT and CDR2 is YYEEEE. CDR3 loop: CASSGTGVRGYTF. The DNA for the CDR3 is TGTGCCAGCAGCGGGACAGGGGTTCGTGGCTACACCTTC.

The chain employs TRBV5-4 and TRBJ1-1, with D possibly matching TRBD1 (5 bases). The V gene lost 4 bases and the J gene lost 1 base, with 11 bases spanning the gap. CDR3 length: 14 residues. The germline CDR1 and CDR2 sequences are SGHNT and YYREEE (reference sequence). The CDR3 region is CASSQDIKNTEAFF. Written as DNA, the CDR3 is TGTGCCAGCAGCCAGGACATCAAGAACACTGAAGCTTTCTTT.

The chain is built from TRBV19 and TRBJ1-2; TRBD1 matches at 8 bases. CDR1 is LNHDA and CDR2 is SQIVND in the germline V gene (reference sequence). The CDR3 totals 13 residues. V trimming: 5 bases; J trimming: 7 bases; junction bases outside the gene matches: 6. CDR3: CASSLTGASGYTF. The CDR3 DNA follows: TGTGCCAGTAGTTTGACAGGGGCGAGTGGCTACACCTTC.

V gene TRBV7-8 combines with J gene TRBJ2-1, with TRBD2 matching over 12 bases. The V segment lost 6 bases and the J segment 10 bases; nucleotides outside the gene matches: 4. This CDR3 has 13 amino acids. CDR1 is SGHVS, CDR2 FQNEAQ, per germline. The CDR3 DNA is TGTGCCAGCAGGCCCGGGACTAGCGGGGAGCAGTTCTTC. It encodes CASRPGTSGEQFF. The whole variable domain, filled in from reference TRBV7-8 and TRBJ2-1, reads GAGVSQSPRYKVAKRGQDVALRCDPISGHVSLFWYQQALGQGPEFLTYFQNEAQLDKSGLPSDRFFAERPEGSVSTLKIQRTQQEDSAVYLCASRPGTSGEQFFGPGTRLTVL.

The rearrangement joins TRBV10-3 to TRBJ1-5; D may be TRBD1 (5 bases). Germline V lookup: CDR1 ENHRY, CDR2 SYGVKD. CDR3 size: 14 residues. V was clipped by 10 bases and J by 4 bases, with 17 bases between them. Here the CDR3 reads CATAPGQGNQPQHF. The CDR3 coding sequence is TGTGCCACCGCCCCCGGGCAGGGTAATCAGCCCCAGCATTTT.

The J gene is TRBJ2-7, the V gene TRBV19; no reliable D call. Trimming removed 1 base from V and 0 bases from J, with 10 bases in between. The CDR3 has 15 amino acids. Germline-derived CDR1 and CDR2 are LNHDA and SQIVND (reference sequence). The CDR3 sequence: CASSIGGTGSYEQYF. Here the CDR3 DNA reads TGTGCCAGTAGTATAGGCGGCACCGGCTCCTACGAGCAGTACTTC. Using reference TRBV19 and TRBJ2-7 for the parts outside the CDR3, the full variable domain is DGGITQSPKYLFRKEGQNVTLSCEQNLNHDAMYWYRQDPGQGLRLIYYSQIVNDFQKGDIAEGYSVSREKKESFPLTVTSAQKNPTAFYLCASSIGGTGSYEQYFGPGTRLTVT.

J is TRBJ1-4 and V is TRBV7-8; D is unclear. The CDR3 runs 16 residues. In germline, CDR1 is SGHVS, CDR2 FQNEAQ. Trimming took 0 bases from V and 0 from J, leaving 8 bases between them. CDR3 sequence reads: CASSLAARTTNEKLFF. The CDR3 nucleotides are TGTGCCAGCAGCTTAGCGGCCAGGACAACTAATGAAAAACTGTTTTTT.

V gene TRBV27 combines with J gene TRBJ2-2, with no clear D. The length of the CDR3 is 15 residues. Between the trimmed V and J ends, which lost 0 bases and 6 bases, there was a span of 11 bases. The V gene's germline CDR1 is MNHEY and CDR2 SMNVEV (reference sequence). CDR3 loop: CASSLSSGSAGELFF. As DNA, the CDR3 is TGTGCCAGCAGTTTATCTTCAGGATCCGCCGGGGAGCTGTTTTTT.

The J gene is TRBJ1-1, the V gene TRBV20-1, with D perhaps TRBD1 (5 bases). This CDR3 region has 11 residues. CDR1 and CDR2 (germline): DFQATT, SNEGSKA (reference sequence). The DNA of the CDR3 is TGCTCGGCCGGCAGGGTCACTGAAGCTTTCTTT. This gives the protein CSAGRVTEAFF.

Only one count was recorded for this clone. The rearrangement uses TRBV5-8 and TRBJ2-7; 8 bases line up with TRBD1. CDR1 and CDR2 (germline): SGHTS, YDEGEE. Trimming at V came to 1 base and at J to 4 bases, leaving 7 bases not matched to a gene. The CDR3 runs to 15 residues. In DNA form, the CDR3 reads TGTGCCAGCAGCTTGAGACCGGGACAGGCTTACGAGCAGTACTTC. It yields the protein CASSLRPGQAYEQYF.

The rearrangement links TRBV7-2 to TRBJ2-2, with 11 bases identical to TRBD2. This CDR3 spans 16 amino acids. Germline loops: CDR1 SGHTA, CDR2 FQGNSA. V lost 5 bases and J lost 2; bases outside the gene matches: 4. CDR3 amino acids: CASSLTSGGNTGELFF. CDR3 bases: TGTGCCAGCAGCCTCACTAGCGGGGGAAACACCGGGGAGCTGTTTTTT. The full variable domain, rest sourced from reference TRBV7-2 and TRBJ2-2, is GAGVSQSPSNKVTEKGKDVELRCDPISGHTALYWYRQSLGQGLEFLIYFQGNSAPDKSGLPSDRFSAERTGGSVSTLTIQRTQQEDSAVYLCASSLTSGGNTGELFFGEGSRLTVL.

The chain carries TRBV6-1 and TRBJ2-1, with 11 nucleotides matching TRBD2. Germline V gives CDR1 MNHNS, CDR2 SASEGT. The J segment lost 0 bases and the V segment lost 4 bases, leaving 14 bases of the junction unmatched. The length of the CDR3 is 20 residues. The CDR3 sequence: CASSGPGTSGRQTSYNEQFF. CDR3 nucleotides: TGTGCCAGCAGTGGACCCGGGACTAGCGGACGTCAAACCTCCTACAATGAGCAGTTCTTC.

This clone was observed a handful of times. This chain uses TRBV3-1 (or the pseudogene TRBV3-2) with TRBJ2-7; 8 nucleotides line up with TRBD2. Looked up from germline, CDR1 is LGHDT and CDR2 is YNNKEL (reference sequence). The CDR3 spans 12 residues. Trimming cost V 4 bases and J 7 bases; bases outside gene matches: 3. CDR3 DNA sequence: TGTGCCAGCAGCCGCCCTAGCGGGGAGCAGTACTTC. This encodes CASSRPSGEQYF.